The clone carrying this TCR beta chain has more than one count but fewer than ten. Its specificity is unknown. Whether given at about 4 or about 12 weeks, second doses were pooled. The sample belongs to a study of T cell responses to AZD1222 COVID-19 vaccine. The study's findings and limits: Distributed over spike, vaccine-associated CD4 TCRs predominated at 160-218 and 743-854. White British donors predominated, females outnumbered males, and clonal diversity was possibly underestimated.

TCRdb's table, derived via immunoSEQ multiplex PCR, lists solely in-frame clones and lacks some. This sample has 150,000 or so clones, with approximately 91% found just once. The CDR3 extends over 12 amino acids. Trimming left V 0 bases short and J 4 bases short, with 4 bases between. The germline CDR1 and CDR2 sequences are SGDLS and YYNGEE. The gene calls are TRBV9 and TRBJ1-2; D remains unclear. The TCR sequence derives from an adult who received the AZD1222 COVID-19 vaccine. The source material was peripheral blood, sampled 28 days after the second AZD1222 dose. As DNA, the CDR3 is TGTGCCAGCAGCGTAGATGGCTATGGCTACACCTTC. It specifies CASSVDGYGYTF.